Presented here are 31 T cell receptor beta chains from one specimen sequenced in a study of tumor and adjacent non-tumor tissue in lung cancer. No cell sorting was done before RNA was extracted from the tissue. TCRbeta libraries were built with three rounds of nested PCR, modified from ARM-PCR. TCRdb reprocessed the multiplex PCR reads with MiXCR, giving one entry per CDR3 protein. The sample holds 120,000 or so distinct CDR3 sequences, roughly 67% seen once. The source material was lung tumor tissue. The receptors here all came from a man aged 25-40 years with non-small cell lung cancer.

To note about this clonotype: The CDR3 end shows no conserved phenylalanine or tryptophan, and so a read error is likely. The V call is TRBV12-3 or TRBV12-4, the J call TRBJ2-5, with a possible D match to TRBD1 (5 bases). This CDR3 region has 13 residues. The CDR3 DNA follows: TGTGTCAGCAGTCGTGACAGTCAAGAGACCCAGTACCTC. Encoded protein: CVSSRDSQETQYL.

V gene TRBV12-3 or TRBV12-4 combines with J gene TRBJ1-6; D is undetermined. V dropped 7 bases and J dropped 10 bases, with 17 bases sitting between them. The CDR3 has 14 residues. The CDR3 spells CASILGSPGSPLHF. The CDR3, as DNA: TGTGCCAGCATATTGGGCAGTCCGGGGTCACCCCTCCACTTT.

Concerning this clonotype itself: A read error may be the cause here, since a much bigger clone is one base away. The genes are TRBV29-1 and TRBJ1-4; D is unclear. The CDR3 loop spans 16 amino acids. Germline-derived CDR1 and CDR2 are SQVTM and ANQGSEA. CDR3 bases: TGCAACGTTGAAGATCTCGGACGGAGTGCAAGGGAAAAACTGTTTTTT. Amino acid sequence: CNVEDLGRSAREKLFF.

A note on this clonotype: One base away lies a much larger clone, so this may be a sequencing read error. The gene calls are TRBV29-1 and TRBJ2-5, with TRBD2 matching over 9 bases. V lost 3 bases, J lost 0 bases, and 17 bases stayed unmatched. Looked up from germline, CDR1 is SQVTM and CDR2 is ANQGSEA. This CDR3 comprises 19 residues. The CDR3: CSVDEWRQAGGQYQETQYF. For the CDR3, the DNA is TGCAGCGTTGATGAGTGGAGACAAGCGGGGGGACAGTACCAAGAGACCCAGTACTTC. Variable domain in full (rest from reference TRBV29-1 and TRBJ2-5): SAVISQKPSRDICQRGTSLTIQCQVDSQVTMMFWYRQQPGQSLTLIATANQGSEATYESGFVIDKFPISRPNLTFSTLTVSNMSPEDSSIYLCSVDEWRQAGGQYQETQYFGPGTRLLVL.

Notes on this clonotype: A junction end diverges from the germline sequence, so it may reflect a read error. The rearrangement joins TRBV5-5 to TRBJ2-2; 10 nucleotides line up with TRBD2. The CDR3 spans 16 residues. Germline CDR1 reads SGHKS; CDR2 reads YYEKEE (reference sequence). In nucleotides, the CDR3 is TGTGCCAGCAGCTTAGATCCGGGACTAGCGATCGGGGAGCTGTATTTT. It specifies CASSLDPGLAIGELYF.

This clonotype has more than one count but fewer than ten. This could be a read error, since a much larger clone is one nucleotide away. This sequence joins TRBV6-5 and TRBJ2-4; D is unresolved. The CDR3 is made up of 12 amino acids. Trimming removed 2 bases from V and 7 bases from J, with 6 bases in between. Per germline, CDR1 MNHEY and CDR2 SVGAGI. The CDR3 loop is CASSYPGNIQYF. CDR3 DNA: TGTGCCAGCAGTTACCCCGGCAACATTCAGTACTTC.

Details on this clonotype: A much larger clone sits a single nucleotide away, making a read error possible. This sequence joins TRBV6-2 or TRBV6-3 and TRBJ1-1; D might be TRBD1 (5 bases). The CDR3 extends over 11 amino acids. From germline, CDR1 is MNHEY and CDR2 SVGEGT. CDR3 amino acids: CASSSGTEAIF. In nucleotides, the CDR3 is TGTGCCAGCAGTTCCGGGACTGAAGCTATCTTT.

The chain joins TRBV12-3 or TRBV12-4 to TRBJ1-4, with TRBD1 as a possible D gene (5 bases). There are 14 residues in the CDR3. The V gene lost 7 bases and the J gene lost 6 bases, with 15 bases spanning the gap. The CDR3 spells CASTKAGHDEKLFF. The CDR3, as DNA: TGTGCCAGCACCAAAGCAGGGCATGATGAAAAACTGTTTTTT.

Remarks on this clonotype: Since a much larger clone is just one base distant, this may be a read error. The J gene is TRBJ2-1, the V gene TRBV20-1; 7 bases fit TRBD2. Trimming cost V 8 bases and J 10 bases; bases outside gene matches: 14. The CDR3 has 13 amino acids. Germline V gene sequence: CDR1 DFQATT, CDR2 SNEGSKA (reference sequence). The CDR3 loop is CSSASWGGWEQFF. Here the CDR3 DNA reads TGCAGTTCGGCTAGCTGGGGGGGGTGGGAGCAGTTCTTC.

Comment on this clonotype: A much bigger clone sits one base away, suggesting this may be a read error. V is TRBV20-1 and J is TRBJ2-3, with 10 bases lining up with TRBD2. Germline V gene lookup returns CDR1 DFQATT and CDR2 SNEGSKA (reference sequence). CDR3 length equals 14 residues. V trimming: 6 bases; J trimming: 0 bases; junction bases outside the gene matches: 3. The DNA for the CDR3 is TGCAGTGCCGCAGCGGGGGGGAGCACAGATACGCAGTATTTT. It codes for CSAAAGGSTDTQYF.

On this clonotype itself: An end of the junction does not agree with germline; a read error may underlie this. V is TRBV10-2 and J is TRBJ1-5; 8 positions match TRBD1. The CDR3 has 14 amino acids. From germline, CDR1 is WSHSY and CDR2 SAAADI. DNA for the CDR3: TGCGCCAGCAGTGCAGGGGGCACGGGACAGCCTCAGCGTTTT. Translated, it gives CASSAGGTGQPQRF.

This clonotype was detected ten times or more. The chain has TRBV12-3 or TRBV12-4 and TRBJ2-2, with a tentative D call TRBD2 (6 bases). Trimming cost V 6 bases and J 1 base, with 12 bases left between them. The CDR3 sequence is 15 residues long. The CDR3: CASSPDYVNTGELFF. The CDR3 DNA reads TGTGCCAGCAGCCCGGACTACGTGAACACCGGGGAGCTGTTTTTT.

Comment on this clonotype: The junction departs from germline at one end; a sequencing error may be responsible. V and J are TRBV12-3 or TRBV12-4 and TRBJ2-2; tentatively, D is TRBD2 (5 bases). The CDR3 loop spans 13 amino acids. The CDR3 coding sequence is TGTACCAGCAGTCTCATAGACACCGGGGAGTTGTTTTTT. Its translation is CTSSLIDTGELFF.

To note about this clonotype: At one end, the junction sequence differs from germline, possibly due to a read error. This chain joins TRBV20-1 and TRBJ1-5; D call uncertain. The germline CDR1 and CDR2 sequences are DFQATT and SNEGSKA (reference sequence). CDR3 length equals 15 residues. The CDR3, as DNA: TGCAGTGCCCTAGCCTTGAGCACTAGCAATAAGCCCCAGCATTTT. Translated: CSALALSTSNKPQHF.

A note on this clonotype: In this CDR3 the conserved last residue, phenylalanine or tryptophan, is missing, so a read error is likely. The rearrangement joins TRBV4-1 to TRBJ1-1; D gene uncertain. The germline gives CDR1 MGHRA, CDR2 YSYEKL. The CDR3 is made up of 15 amino acids. Trimming pared 1 base from V and 1 base from J, leaving 10 bases between. CDR3: CASSQGITTNTEAFI. The CDR3 DNA sequence: TGCGCCAGCAGCCAAGGTATAACGACGAACACTGAAGCTTTCATT.

The rearrangement uses TRBV29-1 and TRBJ2-1; 12 nucleotides line up with TRBD2. Germline values: CDR1 SQVTM, CDR2 ANQGSEA. The V and J ends lost 6 bases and 9 bases, in that order; junction bases with no gene match: 9. CDR3 length: 14 residues. The CDR3 sequence: CSVALAGGSTEQFF. Here the CDR3 DNA reads TGCAGCGTAGCCCTAGCGGGAGGGTCCACTGAGCAGTTCTTC.

Of note for this clonotype: A read error is likely, as this CDR3 ends without the conserved phenylalanine or tryptophan. The DNA for the CDR3 is TGTGCCAGCAGACCCGGAACACTAATGTTGAACACTGAAGCTTTCTAT. Its protein is CASRPGTLMLNTEAFY. The gene calls are TRBV12-3 or TRBV12-4 and TRBJ1-1; D is uncertain. CDR3 length equals 16 residues. V shed 6 bases and J shed 0 bases, with 17 bases lying between them.

This clonotype showed up many times. This chain links TRBV6-2 or TRBV6-3 with TRBJ2-1; 7 positions match TRBD1. The germline V gene has CDR1 MNHEY and CDR2 SVGEGT. The V gene end was trimmed by 0 bases and the J gene end by 7 bases; junction bases not matched to a gene: 9. The CDR3 spans 16 residues. The CDR3 sequence: CASSYSGEGAVNEQFF. The DNA for the CDR3 is TGTGCCAGCAGTTACTCCGGCGAGGGGGCGGTAAATGAGCAGTTCTTC.

This clonotype was detected many times. The chain employs TRBV11-3 and TRBJ2-1; the D gene is possibly TRBD1 (6 bases). Per the germline V gene, CDR1 is SGHNT and CDR2 is YENEEA. The CDR3 covers 17 residues. The V end was cut by 5 bases, the J end by 7 bases, with 24 bases between. This chain's CDR3 is CASSPGAGWSNENEQFF. For the CDR3, the DNA is TGTGCCAGCAGCCCAGGGGCAGGATGGTCTAACGAGAATGAGCAGTTCTTC.

As concerns this clonotype: A read error is possible here, since a much larger clone lies one base away. V is TRBV11-3 and J is TRBJ2-1; D is possibly TRBD1 or TRBD2 (6 bases each). Germline loops: CDR1 SGHNT, CDR2 YENEEA. This CDR3 is 14 amino acids long. The CDR3 spells CAGSPGPGDNKQFF. In DNA form, the CDR3 reads TGTGCCGGCAGCCCTGGTCCGGGGGACAATAAGCAGTTCTTC.

Of note for this clonotype: A single base separates this from a much larger clone, so it may be a read error. The V call is TRBV10-3, the J call TRBJ1-1, with D possibly being TRBD1 (6 bases). The germline CDR1 and CDR2 sequences are ENHRY and SYGVKD. The CDR3 covers 10 residues. CDR3 residues: CAIGDTESFF. Written as DNA, the CDR3 is TGTGCCATCGGGGACACTGAATCTTTCTTT.

There are many counts of this clonotype. The chain links TRBV4-2 to TRBJ2-7, with 8 bases matching TRBD2. In germline, CDR1 is LGHNA, CDR2 YNFKEQ. The trim removed 5 bases at V and 1 base at J, leaving 10 bases unmatched. The CDR3 covers 16 residues. Here the CDR3 reads CASSKSGGPLSYEQYF. The DNA of the CDR3 is TGTGCCAGCAGCAAAAGCGGGGGCCCGTTATCCTACGAGCAGTACTTC.

This clonotype was recorded only once. A read error is possible here, since a much larger clone lies one base away. The chain uses TRBV4-1 and TRBJ1-4; D remains ambiguous. Germline V gene lookup returns CDR1 MGHRA and CDR2 YSYEKL. This CDR3 contains 16 residues. Trimming took off 7 bases at V and 2 bases at J, with 17 bases between the two ends. DNA for the CDR3: TGCGCCAGCAACTTGGAACGGGGTGGCACTAATGAAAAACTGTTTTTT. It is translated as CASNLERGGTNEKLFF.

To note about this clonotype: Germline and junction disagree at one end, which may indicate a read error. This rearrangement joins TRBV20-1 to TRBJ2-1; possible D gene TRBD2, 5 bases. CDR1 is DFQATT, CDR2 SNEGSKA, per germline (reference sequence). The CDR3 is 14 amino acids. The CDR3 DNA reads TGCAGTACTAGAGTATTCGCGTCCTACCATGAGCAGTTCTTC. Translation gives CSTRVFASYHEQFF.

Details on this clonotype: One junction end does not reproduce the germline sequence, and a read error may be involved. The V call is TRBV12-5, the J call TRBJ2-2, with 9 bases matching TRBD2. The CDR3 length is 16 residues. Per the germline V gene, CDR1 is LGHNT and CDR2 is FRNRAP. The CDR3 DNA follows: TGTGCTAGTGGTTCCGGAACTAGCGGGTTCAACGGGGAGCTGTCTTTT. Its translation: CASGSGTSGFNGELSF. The full variable domain, completed using reference TRBV12-5 and TRBJ2-2, is DARVTQTPRHKVTEMGQEVTMRCQPILGHNTVFWYRQTMMQGLELLAYFRNRAPLDDSGMPKDRFSAEMPDATLATLKIQPSEPRDSAVYFCASGSGTSGFNGELSFGEGSRLTVL.

Remarks on this clonotype: It may be a read error: a sequence one base away is much more abundant. V gene TRBV29-1 combines with J gene TRBJ1-1; perhaps TRBD1 as D (6 bases). There are 15 residues in the CDR3. Per germline, CDR1 SQVTM and CDR2 ANQGSEA. The V gene lost 6 bases and the J gene lost 6 bases, with 23 bases spanning the gap. CDR3 protein: CSVRGGPGEGSEAFF. CDR3 nucleotides: TGCAGCGTGCGGGGTGGGCCAGGGGAGGGATCTGAAGCTTTCTTT.

Turning to this clonotype: One end of the junction does not line up with germline, which may come from a read error. The genes are TRBV11-2 and TRBJ1-6; the D is unclear. The CDR3 extends over 13 amino acids. CDR1 is SGHAT and CDR2 is FQNNGV in the germline V gene. The CDR3 region is CASSLRQDSPLPF. The CDR3 nucleotides are TGTGCCAGCAGTCTTCGGCAAGATTCACCCCTCCCCTTT.

The chain uses TRBV13 and TRBJ1-5; a possible D gene is TRBD1 (6 bases). Trimming took 5 bases from V and 2 from J, leaving 16 bases between them. The CDR3 is made up of 16 amino acids. CDR1 is PRHDT and CDR2 is FYEKMQ in the germline V gene (reference sequence). The CDR3 here is CASSVGARGRNQPQHF. CDR3 in DNA: TGTGCCAGCAGCGTTGGGGCCAGGGGCCGCAATCAGCCCCAGCATTTT.

The chain couples TRBV20-1 to TRBJ1-2; D is ambiguous. CDR3 length equals 17 residues. CDR1 and CDR2 from the germline V gene are DFQATT and SNEGSKA (reference sequence). The CDR3 DNA sequence: TGCTGTGTGTCATCGACTGGTGGTGTCGTCAGGCACTATGGCTACACCTTC. As protein: CCVSSTGGVVRHYGYTF.

Comment on this clonotype: The junction shows a germline mismatch at one end, possibly a read error. The CDR3 coding sequence is TGTGCCAGCAGCAAAGAGGGGGACTATGAAAAACTGTTTTTT. Translated, it gives CASSKEGDYEKLFF. The V and J genes are TRBV5-1 and TRBJ1-4; tentatively, D is TRBD1 (6 bases). The CDR3 spans 14 residues. The germline gives CDR1 SGHRS, CDR2 YFSETQ.

The chain is built from TRBV20-1 and TRBJ2-1; either TRBD1 or TRBD2 may fit D (5 bases each). The CDR3 sequence is 16 residues long. Germline V gene lookup returns CDR1 DFQATT and CDR2 SNEGSKA (reference sequence). Trimming removed 5 bases from V and 4 bases from J, with 21 bases in between. CDR3 nucleotides: TGCAGTGCTGGGGGACCGACTCGCTGGATGTACAATGAGCAGTTCTTC. Encoded protein: CSAGGPTRWMYNEQFF.